This T cell receptor (beta chain) is from a study of molecular identifiers for immune sequencing clone quantification. Previously published methods and listed TCR primers were used for the bulk TCR libraries. A single record per CDR3 protein comes from TCRdb applying MiXCR to the PCR reads. The sample shows fewer than 350,000 distinct CDR3 sequences, under 25% of them seen only once. RNA fractions of 10%, 30% or 50% and about 19,000 to 1,000,000 sorted cells were the source of naive CD8 libraries. Naive CD8 T cells underwent sorting with the CD8+CD4-CCR7+CD45RA+ definition. In this sample, this clonotype turned up a few times. Unmatched junction bases numbered 10, after V lost 7 bases and J lost 5 bases. The CDR3 has 14 amino acids. Germline CDR1 reads SGHDN; CDR2 reads FVKESK.

The sequence was collected from a human donor in good health. Some libraries in this study had Jurkat cell RNA spiked in. Sequences were obtained from naive CD8+ T cells from blood, with Jurkat cell RNA spiked in. Subset: FACS-sorted CD8+CD4-CCR7+CD45RA+ naive T cells. The chain is built from TRBV14 and TRBJ2-5; 7 bases are shared with TRBD2. This CDR3 reads CASIGGGGQETQYF. In DNA form, the CDR3 reads TGTGCCAGCATCGGCGGGGGTGGGCAGGAGACCCAGTACTTC.